These 29 T cell receptor beta chains originate from one sample sequenced in a study of cytomegalovirus exposure and HLA in healthy donors. PCR employed 60 Vbeta and 13 Jbeta primers. Measured with immunoSEQ multiplex PCR; TCRdb has only the in-frame clones, and not every one. This table holds more than 200,000 clones, about 83% found once. Sequenced material: PBMCs. Source of these receptors: a man in his forties in good health and CMV-seronegative.

V usage is TRBV4-1 and J usage is TRBJ2-7; 10 positions agree with TRBD2. CDR3 size: 15 residues. V shed 3 bases, J shed 0 bases, and the junction held 2 bases outside the gene matches. Germline V gene lookup returns CDR1 MGHRA and CDR2 YSYEKL. CDR3 protein: CASSQASGSSYEQYF. CDR3 DNA sequence: TGCGCCAGCAGCCAGGCTAGCGGGAGCTCCTACGAGCAGTACTTC.

The chain links TRBV6-6 to TRBJ2-7; the match to TRBD2 covers 11 bases. Trimming removed 8 bases from V and 3 bases from J; junction bases left unmatched: 6. CDR1 and CDR2 from the germline V gene are MNHNY and SVGAGI (reference sequence). CDR3 length: 14 amino acids. The CDR3 DNA is TGTGCCAGCCGACTAGCGGGAATCGACTACGAGCAGTACTTC. Protein sequence: CASRLAGIDYEQYF.

This rearrangement joins TRBV15 to TRBJ2-2; D gene ambiguous. The CDR3 has 15 amino acids. Germline CDR1 is LNHNV and CDR2 is YYDKDF (reference sequence). V was cut by 0 bases and J by 5 bases, with 10 bases left in between. The CDR3 protein is CATSREAGRTGELFF. CDR3 DNA: TGTGCCACCAGCAGAGAAGCAGGTCGAACCGGGGAGCTGTTTTTT.

The rearrangement links TRBV28 to TRBJ2-1, with 8 bases fitting TRBD2. The CDR3 is made up of 15 amino acids. Germline values: CDR1 MDHEN, CDR2 SYDVKM. The V segment lost 6 bases and the J segment 8 bases; nucleotides outside the gene matches: 12. CDR3 DNA sequence: TGTGCCAGCAGGGGGGGGCGGGAGGCCGTGGATGAGCAGTTCTTC. Amino acid sequence: CASRGGREAVDEQFF.

The chain recombines TRBV27 with TRBJ2-7; 14 nucleotides match TRBD2. CDR1 is MNHEY, CDR2 SMNVEV, per germline (reference sequence). The CDR3 spans 16 residues. Trimming cost V 4 bases and J 3 bases; bases outside gene matches: 5. DNA of the CDR3: TGTGCCAGCAGTTCACTCGGACTAGCGGGAGGCTACGAGCAGTACTTC. Translated, it gives CASSSLGLAGGYEQYF.

The chain couples TRBV18 to TRBJ2-5, with D perhaps matching TRBD2 (6 bases). Trimming left V 3 bases short and J 4 bases short, with 9 bases between. CDR3 size: 13 residues. Germline V gives CDR1 KGHSH, CDR2 LQKENI. This chain's CDR3 is CASSPGRTETQYF. In nucleotides, the CDR3 is TGTGCCAGCTCACCGGGGAGGACAGAGACCCAGTACTTC.

This chain links TRBV6-5 with TRBJ1-1; D possibly corresponds to TRBD1 (5 bases). This CDR3 has 14 amino acids. CDR1 is MNHEY and CDR2 is SVGAGI in the germline V gene. Trimming cost V 6 bases and J 4 bases, with 15 bases left between them. CDR3 sequence (DNA): TGTGCCAGCAGCCCCGGCGGGGCAAGCACTGAAGCTTTCTTT. Protein product: CASSPGGASTEAFF.

This chain links TRBV7-6 with TRBJ2-2, with D uncertain. Trimming took off 3 bases at V and 3 bases at J, with 8 bases between the two ends. The germline gives CDR1 SGHVS, CDR2 FNYEAQ. The length of the CDR3 is 14 residues. The CDR3 sequence is CASSFNEYTGELFF. CDR3 nucleotide sequence: TGTGCCAGCAGCTTCAACGAGTACACCGGGGAGCTGTTTTTT.

There are a few counts of this clone. The gene calls are TRBV7-8 and TRBJ2-2; D possibly corresponds to TRBD2 (5 bases). CDR3 length: 15 amino acids. Germline V gene lookup returns CDR1 SGHVS and CDR2 FQNEAQ. Trimming removed 5 bases from V and 0 bases from J, with 10 bases in between. The CDR3 loop is CASSETRANTGELFF. In DNA form, the CDR3 reads TGTGCCAGCAGCGAAACGAGGGCGAACACCGGGGAGCTGTTTTTT.

This chain links TRBV19 with TRBJ2-2; TRBD1 matches at 8 bases. The CDR3 runs 15 residues. CDR1 and CDR2 from the germline V gene are LNHDA and SQIVND (reference sequence). The J segment lost 3 bases and the V segment lost 3 bases, leaving 3 bases of the junction unmatched. The CDR3 DNA reads TGTGCCAGTAGTATGGTCAGGGGGCACACCGGGGAGCTGTTTTTT. Translating it yields CASSMVRGHTGELFF.

The chain combines TRBV4-2 with TRBJ1-4, with a weak D call TRBD1 (5 bases). Trimming took off 6 bases at V and 0 bases at J, with 11 bases between the two ends. The CDR3 is 15 residues long. Per germline, CDR1 LGHNA and CDR2 YNFKEQ. The CDR3 is CASSRRAATNEKLFF. The CDR3 DNA reads as TGTGCCAGCAGTCGCAGGGCTGCAACTAATGAAAAACTGTTTTTT.

The V gene is TRBV7-2, the J gene TRBJ2-7; 9 bases fit TRBD2. CDR1 is SGHTA and CDR2 is FQGNSA in the germline V gene. J lost 3 bases, V lost 1 base, and 1 base had no gene match. The CDR3 runs 14 residues. Written as DNA, the CDR3 is TGTGCCAGCAGCTTAGAACTAGCGGGCTACGAGCAGTACTTC. Translation: CASSLELAGYEQYF.

The chain is built from TRBV7-2 and TRBJ1-4, with D possibly matching TRBD1 (5 bases). Trimming took off 5 bases at V and 8 bases at J, with 15 bases between the two ends. Germline V gene sequence: CDR1 SGHTA, CDR2 FQGNSA. This CDR3 is 14 amino acids long. CDR3 amino acids: CASSPGDGREKLFF. The DNA for the CDR3 is TGTGCCAGCAGCCCGGGGGACGGCCGCGAAAAACTGTTTTTT.

V gene TRBV29-1 combines with J gene TRBJ1-1; 8 nucleotides line up with TRBD1. Germline V gene data show CDR1 as SQVTM and CDR2 as ANQGSEA. Losses at the gene ends were 7 bases for V and 4 bases for J; bases not matched to a gene: 8. The CDR3 covers 13 residues. The CDR3 sequence is CSGFGQGSTEAFF. CDR3 bases: TGCAGCGGTTTTGGACAGGGTAGCACTGAAGCTTTCTTT.

The V call is TRBV6-1, the J call TRBJ1-4; D is unclear. The ends were cut back, 6 bases at V and 0 bases at J, with 8 bases in the middle. Looked up from germline, CDR1 is MNHNS and CDR2 is SASEGT. This CDR3 comprises 14 residues. The CDR3 protein is CASRPGTTNEKLFF. CDR3 coding DNA: TGTGCCAGCAGGCCAGGAACAACTAATGAAAAACTGTTTTTT.

This clone showed up just a few times. V gene TRBV27 combines with J gene TRBJ2-1; D may be TRBD2 (6 bases). V was pared by 1 base and J by 2 bases, with 12 bases between. CDR1 is MNHEY, CDR2 SMNVEV, per germline (reference sequence). The CDR3 length is 16 residues. CDR3 sequence: CASSLFSGSPYNEQFF. CDR3 nucleotide sequence: TGTGCCAGCAGTTTATTCTCCGGGAGCCCCTACAATGAGCAGTTCTTC.

This chain links TRBV19 with TRBJ2-1; D is ambiguous. CDR3 length: 13 amino acids. Germline CDR1 reads LNHDA; CDR2 reads SQIVND (reference sequence). V was pared by 5 bases and J by 3 bases, with 8 bases between. CDR3 nucleotides: TGTGCCAGTAGTCTTGGCGGCTACAATGAGCAGTTCTTC. Translation: CASSLGGYNEQFF.

The chain couples TRBV2 to TRBJ1-1; tentative D call: TRBD1 (6 bases). The germline V and J ends were trimmed by 11 bases and 10 bases, with 20 bases remaining between them. The CDR3 has 12 residues. Germline V gene sequence: CDR1 SNHLY, CDR2 FYNNEI. The CDR3 DNA reads TGTGCCGGATCTAGGGGGGGCGTGGGAGCTTTCTTT. It is translated as CAGSRGGVGAFF.

This chain connects TRBV27 to TRBJ2-1, with TRBD2 as a possible D gene (5 bases). The CDR3 consists of 13 residues. The germline V gene has CDR1 MNHEY and CDR2 SMNVEV (reference sequence). The V and J ends lost 8 bases and 2 bases respectively, with 10 bases between them. This CDR3 is CASRLPTYNEQFF. As DNA, the CDR3 is TGTGCCAGCCGACTACCTACCTACAATGAGCAGTTCTTC.

The chain has TRBV11-1 and TRBJ2-5; possibly TRBD2 for D (5 bases). Germline CDR1 reads SGHAT; CDR2 reads FQDESV (reference sequence). There are 15 residues in the CDR3. The V gene lost 1 base and the J gene lost 5 bases, with 14 bases spanning the gap. The CDR3 reads CASSLGPGIGETQYF. For the CDR3, the DNA is TGTGCCAGCAGCTTAGGTCCGGGAATAGGGGAGACCCAGTACTTC.

This clone was recorded a few times. The chain uses TRBV7-9 and TRBJ1-4; TRBD1 agrees at 8 bases. V dropped 5 bases and J dropped 5; count of bases not matched to a gene: 7. Germline values: CDR1 SEHNR, CDR2 FQNEAQ (reference sequence). There are 15 residues in the CDR3. CDR3 in amino acids: CASSPLGDRNEKLFF. The CDR3 DNA reads as TGTGCCAGCAGCCCCTTAGGGGACAGGAATGAAAAACTGTTTTTT.

J is TRBJ1-3 and V is TRBV27; D unclear. Germline CDR1 reads MNHEY; CDR2 reads SMNVEV (reference sequence). The CDR3 spans 11 residues. The V end lost 10 bases, the J end lost 2 bases, and 6 bases lay between the germline ends. The DNA for the CDR3 is TGTGCCACCACGGCTGGAAACACCATATATTTT. Amino acid sequence: CATTAGNTIYF.

This chain connects TRBV30 to TRBJ2-7; 8 positions match TRBD1. The J segment lost 4 bases and the V segment lost 2 bases, leaving 7 bases of the junction unmatched. Germline V gene data show CDR1 as GTSNPN and CDR2 as SVGIG (reference sequence). The CDR3 contains 14 residues. The CDR3: CAWSLQGARYEQYF. CDR3 in DNA: TGTGCCTGGAGTCTCCAGGGGGCGCGGTACGAGCAGTACTTC.

This clone turned up a few times. The chain recombines TRBV5-4 with TRBJ1-2; 7 bases map to TRBD1. Trimming took 2 bases from V and 2 from J; bases not matched to a gene: 15. CDR1 is SGHNT, CDR2 YYREEE, per germline (reference sequence). The CDR3 has 18 amino acids. CDR3 in amino acids: CASSFSGQVFLGNYGYTF. CDR3 coding DNA: TGTGCCAGCAGCTTTTCAGGACAGGTTTTTCTGGGAAACTATGGCTACACCTTC.

In this sample, this clone turned up a few times. This chain connects TRBV7-2 to TRBJ2-7; D unclear. Germline V gives CDR1 SGHTA, CDR2 FQGNSA. Trimming removed 5 bases from V and 4 bases from J, with 21 bases in between. The CDR3 spans 16 residues. CDR3: CASSPDSAVGKYEQYF. In nucleotides, the CDR3 is TGTGCCAGCAGCCCCGACTCGGCAGTGGGTAAATACGAGCAGTACTTC.

The chain uses TRBV27 and TRBJ1-2, with 7 bases lining up with TRBD1. Germline V CDR1 and CDR2: MNHEY, SMNVEV (reference sequence). After removal of 0 bases from V and 1 base from J, the junction contained 8 bases not matched to a gene. The CDR3 spans 17 residues. CDR3 sequence reads: CASSLSGGQADNYGYTF. The CDR3 DNA is TGTGCCAGCAGTTTATCGGGTGGACAGGCGGATAACTATGGCTACACCTTC.

This clone was picked up a small number of times. The chain recombines TRBV6-5 with TRBJ2-7; TRBD1 is a possible D gene (5 bases). The CDR3 contains 14 residues. Germline CDR1 is MNHEY and CDR2 is SVGAGI. Trimming left V 4 bases short and J 3 bases short, with 13 bases between. The CDR3 sequence: CASSLPTDLYEQYF. The CDR3 DNA sequence: TGTGCCAGCAGTTTGCCGACAGATCTCTACGAGCAGTACTTC.

The J gene is TRBJ2-7, the V gene TRBV5-1; D gene uncertain. The germline CDR1 and CDR2 sequences are SGHRS and YFSETQ. This CDR3 has 13 amino acids. V lost 0 bases and J 2 bases, leaving 6 bases between the germline ends. This CDR3 reads CASSLDITYEQYF. In DNA, the CDR3 is TGCGCCAGCAGCTTGGACATAACCTACGAGCAGTACTTC.

This chain joins TRBV9 and TRBJ2-5, with 7 bases fitting TRBD1. From germline, CDR1 is SGDLS and CDR2 YYNGEE. The V and J ends lost 4 bases and 0 bases, in that order; junction bases with no gene match: 6. This CDR3 has 15 amino acids. The CDR3 is CASSKHGQDQETQYF. CDR3 sequence (DNA): TGTGCCAGCAGCAAACACGGACAGGACCAAGAGACCCAGTACTTC.